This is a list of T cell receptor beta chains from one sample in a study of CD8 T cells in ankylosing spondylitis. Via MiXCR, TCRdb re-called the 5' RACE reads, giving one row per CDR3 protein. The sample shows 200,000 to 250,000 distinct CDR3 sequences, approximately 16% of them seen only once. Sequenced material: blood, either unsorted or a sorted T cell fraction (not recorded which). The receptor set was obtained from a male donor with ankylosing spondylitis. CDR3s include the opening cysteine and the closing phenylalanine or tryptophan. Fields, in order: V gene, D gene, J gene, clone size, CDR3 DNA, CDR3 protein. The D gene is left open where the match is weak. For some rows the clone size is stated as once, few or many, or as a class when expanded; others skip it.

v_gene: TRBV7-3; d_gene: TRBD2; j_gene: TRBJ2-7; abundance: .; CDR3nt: TGTGCCAGCAGTCCCCGCCCTGATGCGGGAGACGAGCAGTACTTC; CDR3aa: CASSPRPDAGDEQYF
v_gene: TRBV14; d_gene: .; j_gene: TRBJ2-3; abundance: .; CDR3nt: TGTGCCAGCAGCCAGTACCCCCTGGATACGCAGTATTTT; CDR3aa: CASSQYPLDTQYF
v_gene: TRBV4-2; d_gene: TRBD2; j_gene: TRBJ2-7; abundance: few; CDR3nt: TGTGCCAGCAGCCAAACGACAAGGACTAGCGGCGTTTACGAGCAGTACTTC; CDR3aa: CASSQTTRTSGVYEQYF
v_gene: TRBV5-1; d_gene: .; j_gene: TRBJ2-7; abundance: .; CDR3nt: TGCGCCAGCAGCACGAACCTGAGGGAGTACGAGCAGTACTTC; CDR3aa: CASSTNLREYEQYF
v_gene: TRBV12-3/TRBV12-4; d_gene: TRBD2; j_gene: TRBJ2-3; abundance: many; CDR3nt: TGTGCCAGCAGTTTAACTAGCGGGGGGACCCGCCTAGATACGCAGTATTTT; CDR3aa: CASSLTSGGTRLDTQYF
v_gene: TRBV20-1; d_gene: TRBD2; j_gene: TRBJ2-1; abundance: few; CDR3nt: TGCAGTGCTAGAGACTGGACTAGCGGGGGCTATGAGCAGTTCTTC; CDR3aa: CSARDWTSGGYEQFF
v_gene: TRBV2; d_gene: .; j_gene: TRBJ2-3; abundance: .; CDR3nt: TGTGCCAGCAGTTCGGGAGTGCGCATGGATACGCAGTATTTT; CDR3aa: CASSSGVRMDTQYF
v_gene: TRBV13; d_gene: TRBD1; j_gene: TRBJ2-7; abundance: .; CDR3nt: TGTGCCAGCAGCGAGGGACAGGGATTCTACGAGCAGTACTTC; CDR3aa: CASSEGQGFYEQYF
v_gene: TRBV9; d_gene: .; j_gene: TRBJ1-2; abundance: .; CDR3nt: TGTGCCAGCAGCCCCACCCCAGGGAACTATGGCTACACCTTC; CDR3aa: CASSPTPGNYGYTF
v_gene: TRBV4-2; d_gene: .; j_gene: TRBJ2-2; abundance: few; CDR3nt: TGTGCCAGCAGCCAAGAAGGCCTCGCGAACACCGGGGAGCTGTTTTTT; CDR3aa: CASSQEGLANTGELFF
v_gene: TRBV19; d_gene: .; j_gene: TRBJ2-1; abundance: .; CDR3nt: TGTGCCAGTAGTATTGGATTGGGGCCCAATGAGCAGTTCTTC; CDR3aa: CASSIGLGPNEQFF
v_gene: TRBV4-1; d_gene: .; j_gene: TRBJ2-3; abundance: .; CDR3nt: TGCGCCAGCAGCTCCCTTCCGGGGGTCACAGATACGCAGTATTTT; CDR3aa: CASSSLPGVTDTQYF
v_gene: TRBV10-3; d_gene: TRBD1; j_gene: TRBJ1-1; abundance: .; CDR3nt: TGTGCCATCAGTGCCGAAGGGGCCGGGACAGGGGCGAACACTGAAGCTTTCTTT; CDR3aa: CAISAEGAGTGANTEAFF
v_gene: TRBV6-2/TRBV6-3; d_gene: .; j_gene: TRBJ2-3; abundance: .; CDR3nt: TGTGCCAGCAGTTATATGGGGGGAGAGAGCACAGATACGCAGTATTTT; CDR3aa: CASSYMGGESTDTQYF
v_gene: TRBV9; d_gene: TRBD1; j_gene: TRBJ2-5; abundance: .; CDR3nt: TGTGCCAGCAGCGTAGCTACTTGGCAGGGGGAAGAGACCCAGTACTTC; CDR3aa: CASSVATWQGEETQYF
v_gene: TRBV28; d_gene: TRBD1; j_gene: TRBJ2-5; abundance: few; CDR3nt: TGTGCCAGCAGTACCCGGGACAGATATCAAGAGACCCAGTACTTC; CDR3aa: CASSTRDRYQETQYF
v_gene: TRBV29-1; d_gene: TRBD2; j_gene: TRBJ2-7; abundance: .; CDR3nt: TGCAGCGCGGGGGGTAGCGGGGCCTACGAGCAGTACTTC; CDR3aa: CSAGGSGAYEQYF
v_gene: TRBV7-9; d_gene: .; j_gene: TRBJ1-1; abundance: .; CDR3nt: TGTGCCAGCAGCTTAGGCGGTGGCCCGAACACTGAAGCTTTCTTT; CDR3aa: CASSLGGGPNTEAFF
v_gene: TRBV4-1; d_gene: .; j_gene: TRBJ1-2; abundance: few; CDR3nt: TGCGCCAGCAGCCAAGTTGGCCCTACTATCTATGGCTACACCTTC; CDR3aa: CASSQVGPTIYGYTF
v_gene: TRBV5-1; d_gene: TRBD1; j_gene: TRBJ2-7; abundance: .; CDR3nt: TGCGCCAGCAGCTTGGGATTCGGACAGGGCTTCTCCTACGAGCAGTACTTC; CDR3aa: CASSLGFGQGFSYEQYF